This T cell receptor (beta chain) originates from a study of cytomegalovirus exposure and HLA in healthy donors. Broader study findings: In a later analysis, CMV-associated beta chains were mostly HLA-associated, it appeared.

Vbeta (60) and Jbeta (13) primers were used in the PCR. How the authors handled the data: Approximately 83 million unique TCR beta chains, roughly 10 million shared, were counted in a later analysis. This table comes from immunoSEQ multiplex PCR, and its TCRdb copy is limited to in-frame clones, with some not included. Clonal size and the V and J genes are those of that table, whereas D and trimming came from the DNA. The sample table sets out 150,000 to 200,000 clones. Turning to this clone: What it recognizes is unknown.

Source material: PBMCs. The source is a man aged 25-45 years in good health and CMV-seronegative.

The CDR3 DNA follows: TGCGCCAGCAGCTGGGGGGACAGTGGCAATGAGCAGTTCTTC. Translated, it gives CASSWGDSGNEQFF. The chain carries TRBV5-1 and TRBJ2-1; D may be TRBD1 (7 bases). This CDR3 is 14 amino acids long. V was clipped by 3 bases and J by 6 bases, with 13 bases between them. The germline CDR1 and CDR2 sequences are SGHRS and YFSETQ.